These 17 T cell receptor beta chains originate from one sample sequenced in a study of cytomegalovirus exposure and HLA in healthy donors. PCR employed 60 Vbeta and 13 Jbeta primers. Data came from immunoSEQ multiplex PCR; TCRdb stores just in-frame clones and leaves some out. The table has just over 200,000 clones, 75% to 85% seen once. Specimen: PBMCs. Receptors originate from a woman aged 40 to 50 in good health and CMV-seronegative.

This clone appeared a single time. At one of its ends the junction is not consistent with the germline gene, which may arise from a read error. The V and J genes are TRBV5-1 and TRBJ2-1; 13 positions match TRBD2. CDR1 SGHRS and CDR2 YFSETQ come from the germline V gene. CDR3 length equals 15 residues. The CDR3 DNA follows: TGCGCCAGCAGTTTGGAACTAGCGGGAGGGGGTGAGCAGTTCTTC. Amino acids: CASSLELAGGGEQFF.

J is TRBJ2-1 and V is TRBV27; perhaps TRBD2 as D (5 bases). From germline, CDR1 is MNHEY and CDR2 SMNVEV (reference sequence). The CDR3 covers 13 residues. Trimming took 6 bases from V and 8 from J, leaving 14 bases between them. As DNA, the CDR3 is TGTGCCAGCAGGAGGGCAGCCTGGGATGAGCAGTTCTTC. This gives the protein CASRRAAWDEQFF.

The chain carries TRBV7-3 and TRBJ1-2, with 7 bases aligning to TRBD1. Trimming at V came to 5 bases and at J to 0 bases, leaving 15 bases not matched to a gene. Germline CDR1 and CDR2: SGHTA and FQGTGA. The CDR3 consists of 18 residues. The CDR3 bases are TGTGCCAGCAGCCAAGCCCCCGGGACAGCCACCTCTAACTATGGCTACACCTTC. Protein product: CASSQAPGTATSNYGYTF.

This chain links TRBV5-6 with TRBJ2-2; 8 bases line up with TRBD1. The CDR3 runs to 14 residues. Germline CDR1 SGHDT, CDR2 YYEEEE. V was clipped by 5 bases and J by 4 bases; unmatched bases: 4. The CDR3 sequence is CASRRTGSTGELFF. DNA of the CDR3: TGTGCCAGCAGGAGGACAGGGAGCACCGGGGAGCTGTTTTTT.

Remarks on this clone: This sample also contains other DNA sequences that code for the same CDR3. This chain links TRBV30 with TRBJ1-5; tentative D call: TRBD1 (5 bases). The CDR3 consists of 13 residues. V lost 1 base to trimming and J lost 6 bases, with 10 bases between them. CDR1 is GTSNPN, CDR2 SVGIG, per germline (reference sequence). The CDR3 DNA follows: TGTGCCTGGAGTGAGACGGGGGGTCAGCCCCAGCATTTT. Its translation is CAWSETGGQPQHF.

The chain employs TRBV5-5 and TRBJ1-3; 7 positions match TRBD1. The junction had 15 bases not matched to a gene; V was cut back by 7 bases and J by 8 bases. The CDR3 totals 15 residues. CDR1 and CDR2 (germline): SGHKS, YYEKEE (reference sequence). The CDR3 is CASGQQGNRLDTIYF. The CDR3 bases are TGTGCCAGCGGACAACAGGGGAATAGGTTGGACACCATATATTTT.

The rearrangement uses TRBV19 and TRBJ2-1, with 12 bases identical to TRBD2. The CDR3 runs 16 residues. The V gene's germline CDR1 is LNHDA and CDR2 SQIVND (reference sequence). V gave up 3 bases and J gave up 6 bases; unmatched junction bases: 6. The CDR3: CASSIQASGRANEQFF. CDR3 coding DNA: TGTGCCAGTAGTATCCAGGCTAGCGGGAGGGCCAATGAGCAGTTCTTC.

There are a few counts of this clone. The V gene is TRBV6-5, the J gene TRBJ1-3; D perhaps matches TRBD1 (5 bases). The germline CDR1 and CDR2 sequences are MNHEY and SVGAGI. Trimming shortened V by 2 bases and J by 0 bases, and 5 bases separated the two germline ends. The CDR3 covers 14 residues. The CDR3 region has the DNA TGTGCCAGCAGTTACGACAGCTCTGGAAACACCATATATTTT. It translates to CASSYDSSGNTIYF.

The rearrangement joins TRBV18 to TRBJ1-1; the D gene is possibly TRBD1 (6 bases). The CDR3 length is 15 residues. Deletions cut 6 bases from V and 3 bases from J, with 17 bases between. The germline CDR1 and CDR2 sequences are KGHSH and LQKENI. CDR3 region: CASSSKTGLDTEAFF. Written as DNA, the CDR3 is TGTGCCAGCTCCTCTAAGACAGGTCTGGACACTGAAGCTTTCTTT.

This clone was found a few times. The chain uses TRBV19 and TRBJ1-1; TRBD1 aligns across 8 bases. CDR3 length: 16 residues. Germline CDR1 and CDR2: LNHDA and SQIVND (reference sequence). V was clipped by 4 bases and J by 3 bases; unmatched bases: 10. The CDR3 nucleotides are TGTGCCAGTAGTACCTCCGACAGGGGCTTCGACACTGAAGCTTTCTTT. Its translation is CASSTSDRGFDTEAFF. Supplemented by reference TRBV19 and TRBJ1-1, the full variable domain reads DGGITQSPKYLFRKEGQNVTLSCEQNLNHDAMYWYRQDPGQGLRLIYYSQIVNDFQKGDIAEGYSVSREKKESFPLTVTSAQKNPTAFYLCASSTSDRGFDTEAFFGQGTRLTVV.

The table lists this clone with a count of one. This sequence joins TRBV28 and TRBJ1-3; D unresolved. V shed 5 bases and J shed 4 bases, with 15 bases lying between them. Germline CDR1 reads MDHEN; CDR2 reads SYDVKM. The CDR3 runs 15 residues. CDR3 sequence reads: CASSVLHGSGNTIYF. The CDR3 DNA follows: TGTGCCAGCAGTGTCCTGCACGGTTCCGGAAACACCATATATTTT.

This clone was observed a few times. The V and J genes are TRBV28 and TRBJ1-3; D remains ambiguous. The CDR3 loop spans 15 amino acids. Trimming left V 3 bases short and J 0 bases short, with 9 bases between. Germline V lookup: CDR1 MDHEN, CDR2 SYDVKM. In nucleotides, the CDR3 is TGTGCCAGCAGTTTCGTGCGTTTCTCTGGAAACACCATATATTTT. This gives the protein CASSFVRFSGNTIYF.

The chain has TRBV5-1 and TRBJ2-7; weak D call: TRBD1 (6 bases). The CDR3 is made up of 16 amino acids. Trimming cost V 0 bases and J 4 bases, with 17 bases left between them. The germline gives CDR1 SGHRS, CDR2 YFSETQ. The CDR3 sequence is CASSLVMGAFSYEQYF. The CDR3 bases are TGCGCCAGCAGCTTGGTAATGGGGGCATTTTCTTACGAGCAGTACTTC.

This clone was counted between two and nine times. In DNA form, the CDR3 reads TGCGCCAGCAGCCGGTCGGGACTGGTGAACACCGGGGAGCTGTTTTTT. Protein product: CASSRSGLVNTGELFF. This sequence joins TRBV4-1 and TRBJ2-2; tentatively, D is TRBD2 (6 bases). The CDR3 has 16 amino acids. Trimming cost V 4 bases and J 1 base, with 13 bases left between them. Germline loops: CDR1 MGHRA, CDR2 YSYEKL.

This clone was counted between two and nine times. This chain links TRBV28 with TRBJ2-7; 10 bases line up with TRBD2. Germline assignment: CDR1 MDHEN and CDR2 SYDVKM. Germline trimming cut 3 bases from V and 2 bases from J; bases unmatched to any gene: 4. The CDR3 covers 15 residues. In DNA form, the CDR3 reads TGTGCCAGCAGTTTCCAACTAGCGGGAACCTACGAGCAGTACTTC. This sequence encodes CASSFQLAGTYEQYF.

This sequence joins TRBV19 and TRBJ1-2; D not resolved. V lost 0 bases to trimming and J lost 8 bases, with 7 bases between them. Germline V lookup: CDR1 LNHDA, CDR2 SQIVND (reference sequence). The CDR3 is 12 residues long. DNA for the CDR3: TGTGCCAGTAGTATAGATCGGAGGGGCTACACCTTC. Its protein is CASSIDRRGYTF. The complete variable domain, with remaining parts taken from reference TRBV19 and TRBJ1-2, reads DGGITQSPKYLFRKEGQNVTLSCEQNLNHDAMYWYRQDPGQGLRLIYYSQIVNDFQKGDIAEGYSVSREKKESFPLTVTSAQKNPTAFYLCASSIDRRGYTFGSGTRLTVV.

This sequence joins TRBV5-4 and TRBJ2-7; 7 bases are a match to TRBD2. This CDR3 has 16 amino acids. V lost 1 base, J lost 2 bases, and 9 bases stayed unmatched. Germline V lookup: CDR1 SGHNT, CDR2 YYREEE (reference sequence). For the CDR3, the DNA is TGTGCCAGCAGCTTGCCTGTTTCGGGAGGTCCCTACGAGCAGTACTTC. This sequence encodes CASSLPVSGGPYEQYF.